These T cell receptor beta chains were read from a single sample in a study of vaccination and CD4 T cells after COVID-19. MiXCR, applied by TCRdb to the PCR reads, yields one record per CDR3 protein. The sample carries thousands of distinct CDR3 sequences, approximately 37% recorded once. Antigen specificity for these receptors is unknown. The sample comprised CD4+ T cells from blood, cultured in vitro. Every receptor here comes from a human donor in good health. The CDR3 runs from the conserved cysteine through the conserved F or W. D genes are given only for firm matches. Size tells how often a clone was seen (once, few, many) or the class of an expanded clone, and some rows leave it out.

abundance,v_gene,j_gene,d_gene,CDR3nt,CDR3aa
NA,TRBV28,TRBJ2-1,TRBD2,TGTGCCAGCAGGCCCTCCGCGGGGACTAGTACCTTC,CASRPSAGTSTF
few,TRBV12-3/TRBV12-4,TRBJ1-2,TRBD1,TGTGCCAGCAGTTTCTCGACAGGGGATGGCTACACCTTC,CASSFSTGDGYTF
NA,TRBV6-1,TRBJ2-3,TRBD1,TGTGCCAGCGGAATATTAGGGACAGGGTTGTATTTT,CASGILGTGLYF
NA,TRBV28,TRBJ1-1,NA,TGTGCCAGCAGTCAAATGGGGAACACTGAAGCTTTCTTT,CASSQMGNTEAFF
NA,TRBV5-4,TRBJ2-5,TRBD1,TGTGCCAGCAGCAGGGACAGCCAAGAGACCCAGTACTTC,CASSRDSQETQYF
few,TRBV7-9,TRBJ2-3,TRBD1,TGTGCCAGCAGCGATTCACAGGGGTCGTGGCCAGATACGCAGTATTTT,CASSDSQGSWPDTQYF
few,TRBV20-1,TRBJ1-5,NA,TGCAGTGCTAGAGGGACGGAAGATCAGCCCCAGCATTTT,CSARGTEDQPQHF
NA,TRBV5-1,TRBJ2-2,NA,TGCGCCAGCAGGTTAGGAGGGGCTTACACCGGGGAGCTGTTTTTT,CASRLGGAYTGELFF
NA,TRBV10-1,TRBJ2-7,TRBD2,TGCGCCAGCAGAGGGACTAGCGGGAGCAGGAAGCAGTACTTC,CASRGTSGSRKQYF
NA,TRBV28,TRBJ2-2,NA,TGTGCCAGCAGTCTACCCGACCGCCTAGGGACCGGGGAGCTGTTTTTT,CASSLPDRLGTGELFF
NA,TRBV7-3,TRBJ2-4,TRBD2,TGTGCCAGCAGCCCAGGCGGGGTAGCGGGGAACATTCAGTACTTC,CASSPGGVAGNIQYF
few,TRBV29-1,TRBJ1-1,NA,TGCAGCCCCAACACCATCGGGAGGACTGAAGCTTTCTTT,CSPNTIGRTEAFF
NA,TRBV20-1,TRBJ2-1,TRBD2,TGCAGTGCTAGAGTCCCAGTAGCGGGAGGGGTGTACAATGAGCAGTTCTTC,CSARVPVAGGVYNEQFF
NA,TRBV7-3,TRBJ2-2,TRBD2,TGTGCCAGCAGCGCACTAGCGGGAGGTCGCGGGGAGCTGTTTTTT,CASSALAGGRGELFF
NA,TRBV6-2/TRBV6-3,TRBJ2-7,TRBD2,TGTGCCAGCAGGTTGGGACTACCGAACTACGAGCAGTACTTC,CASRLGLPNYEQYF
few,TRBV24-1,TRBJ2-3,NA,TGTGCCACCAGCGGGGGCGTAGGTGGGGCGCGTAGCACAGATACGCAGTATTTT,CATSGGVGGARSTDTQYF
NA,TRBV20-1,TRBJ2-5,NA,TGCAGTGCTAGGCTGCCGGAGCGCGGGCGGCTGGGAGAGACCCAGTACTTC,CSARLPERGRLGETQYF
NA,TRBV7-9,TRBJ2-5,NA,TGTGCCAGCAGCTACCAGGGTGCAGAGACCCAGTACTTC,CASSYQGAETQYF
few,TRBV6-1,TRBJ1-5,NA,TGTGCCGTATCTATACGGGACGGAACTTATAGCAATCAGCCCCAGCATTTT,CAVSIRDGTYSNQPQHF
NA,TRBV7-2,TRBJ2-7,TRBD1,TGTGCCAGCAGCTTCTTACCGGGACAGAGCTCCTACGAGCAGTACTTC,CASSFLPGQSSYEQYF
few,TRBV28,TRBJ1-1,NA,TGTGCCAGCAGTTTAGACAGCTACACTGAAGCTTTCTTT,CASSLDSYTEAFF
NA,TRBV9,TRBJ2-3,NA,TGTGCCAGCGGGAGCGGGAGCACAGATACGCAGTATTTT,CASGSGSTDTQYF
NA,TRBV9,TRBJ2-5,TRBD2,TGTGCCAGCAGCGTAAGAGCGGGAGGGAAAGAGACCCAGTACTTC,CASSVRAGGKETQYF
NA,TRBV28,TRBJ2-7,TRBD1,TGTGCCAGCAGTTTTAGTTATGAGGGACAGACCTACGAGCAGTACTTC,CASSFSYEGQTYEQYF
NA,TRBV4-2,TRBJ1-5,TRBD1,TGTGCCAGCAGCCTAACTGGACAGGGGGCTCAGCCCCAGCATTTT,CASSLTGQGAQPQHF
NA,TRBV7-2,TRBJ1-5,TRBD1,TGTGCCAGCAGCCCAAACGACAGGGACGGCCAGCCCCAGCATTTT,CASSPNDRDGQPQHF
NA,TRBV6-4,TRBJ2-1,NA,TGTGCCAGCAGTGACTCGATCGGGTCTTACAATGAGCAGTTCTTC,CASSDSIGSYNEQFF
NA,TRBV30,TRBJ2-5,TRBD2,TGTGCCTGGAACCTAGCGGGCCAAGAGACCCAGTACTTC,CAWNLAGQETQYF
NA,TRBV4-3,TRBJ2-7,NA,TGCGCCAGCAGCCAAGACAGGTTAGGCTACGAGCAGTACTTC,CASSQDRLGYEQYF
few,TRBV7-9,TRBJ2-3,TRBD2,TGTGCCAGCAGCCTAGGACTAGCCACAACGGATACGCAGTATTTT,CASSLGLATTDTQYF
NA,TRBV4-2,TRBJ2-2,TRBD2,TGTGCCAGCAGCCAAGATGGGAGGCTAGCGGGAGACACCGGGGAGCTGTTTTTT,CASSQDGRLAGDTGELFF
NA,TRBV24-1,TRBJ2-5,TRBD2,TGTGCCACCAGTGAGGGGGGGGAGACCCAGTACTTC,CATSEGGETQYF
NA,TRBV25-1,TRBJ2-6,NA,TGTGCCAGCAGTGTAACTGGGGCCAACGTCCTGACTTTC,CASSVTGANVLTF
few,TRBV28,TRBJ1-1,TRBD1,TGTGCCAGCGGACAGGGGGCCTTGAACACTGAAGCTTTCTTT,CASGQGALNTEAFF
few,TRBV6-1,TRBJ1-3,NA,TGTGCCAGCTTCCGGGACGATGGAAACACCATATATTTT,CASFRDDGNTIYF
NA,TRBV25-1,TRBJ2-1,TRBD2,TGTGCCAGCAGTGAATGGAATAGCGGGCCGGTTAAGCAGTTCTTC,CASSEWNSGPVKQFF
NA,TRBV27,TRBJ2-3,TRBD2,TGTGCCAGCGCCCGGGGGGGGACAACCGATACGCAGTATTTT,CASARGGTTDTQYF
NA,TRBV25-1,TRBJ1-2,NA,TGTGCCAGCAGTGAACCAGGGAGTGGAGGCTACACCTTC,CASSEPGSGGYTF
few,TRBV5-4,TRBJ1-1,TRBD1,TGTGCCGGACAGGACAGCGCGAACACTGAAGCTTTCTTT,CAGQDSANTEAFF
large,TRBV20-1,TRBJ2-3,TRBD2,TGCAGTGCTAGGCGGGAGGGCCGCGGGCAGTATTTT,CSARREGRGQYF
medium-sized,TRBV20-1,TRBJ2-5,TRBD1,TGCAGTGCTCACAGGGGAGAGACCCAGTACTTC,CSAHRGETQYF
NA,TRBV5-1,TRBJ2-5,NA,TGCGCCAGCAGCTTGGGGGGCTTAGAGACCCAGTACTTC,CASSLGGLETQYF
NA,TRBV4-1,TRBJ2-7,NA,TGCGCCAGCAGCCAAGATATTGGGACAAATATTTACGAGCAGTACTTC,CASSQDIGTNIYEQYF